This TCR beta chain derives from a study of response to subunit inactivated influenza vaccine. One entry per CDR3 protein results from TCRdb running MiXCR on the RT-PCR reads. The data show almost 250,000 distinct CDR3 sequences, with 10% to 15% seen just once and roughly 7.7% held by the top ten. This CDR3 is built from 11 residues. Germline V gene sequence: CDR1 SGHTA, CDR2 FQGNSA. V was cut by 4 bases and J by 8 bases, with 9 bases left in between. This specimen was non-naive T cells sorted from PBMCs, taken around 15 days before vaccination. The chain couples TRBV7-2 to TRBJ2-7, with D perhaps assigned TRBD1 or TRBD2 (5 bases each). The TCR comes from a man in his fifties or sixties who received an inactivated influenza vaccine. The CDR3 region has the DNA TGTGCCAGCAGCTCTTCGGGACAGCAGTACTTC. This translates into CASSSSGQQYF.